This T cell receptor beta chain was sequenced for a study of OX40 agonist ivuxolimab in advanced cancers. For the wider study: Ivuxolimab was an agonistic, fully human IgG2 monoclonal antibody directed against OX40 (CD134), a costimulatory receptor. Of the approximately 50 dose-escalation patients, hepatocellular carcinoma was present in approximately 20, melanoma in about 15, renal cell carcinoma in 9 and head and neck cancer in 9. Partial responses occurred in three dose-escalation patients: two with cutaneous melanoma and one with hepatocellular carcinoma. In the dose-escalation cohort, approximately 82% of patients were male, and the mean age was 60 years with a range of about 20 to 79. Patients were allowed to have had prior anti-PD-1, anti-PD-L1 or anti-CTLA-4 therapy, and more than 35% of the dose-escalation patients had been treated with checkpoint inhibitors. The monotherapy dose-escalation portion (N ≈ 55 patients) of the phase I ivuxolimab trial is reported in the paper. Peripheral TCRbeta sequencing was intended to test whether TCR sequence diversity was altered and clonal T-cell expansion was caused by ivuxolimab. Intravenous ivuxolimab was administered to patients every 2 weeks at six dose levels: 0.01, 0.1, 0.3, 1.5, 3 and 10 mg/kg.

The trial excluded patients who had a history of autoimmune disease or who were on systemic immunosuppression. Peripheral blood for TCR sequencing was collected from all dose cohorts at baseline, on cycle 4 day 1, and on cycle 7 day 1. The samples were taken from a phase I, first-in-human, multicenter, open-label dose-escalation trial of ivuxolimab. Adults with locally advanced or metastatic head and neck squamous cell, hepatocellular, melanoma or renal cell carcinoma were enrolled in the trial. Before TCR sequencing, CD4+ T cells and CD8+ T cells were sorted from peripheral blood as separate populations. This clone was observed a few times. There is no known antigen for this receptor. One base away there is no much larger clone; base qualities are not given. Genomic DNA was isolated from the sorted cells so that the TCRbeta CDR3 region could be sequenced. The immunoSEQ Assay was used to sequence the TCRbeta CDR3 regions. TCRdb limited this immuneACCESS table to in-frame rearrangements with V and J called. A share of clones is missing; checked studies link under half to unresolved V genes, and the rest is unexplained. For this sample there are 40,000 to 45,000 clones; 85% to 90% appear just once. 21% of the sample is in the top ten clones.

V loses 1 base of germline sequence and J loses 10 bases, and the interval between the two ends is 10 bases. Including the terminal cysteine and phenylalanine, the CDR3 comprises 13 residues. The sequence is cut down to CDR3 DNA, 39 bases in frame from base 1. CDR1 and CDR2, per the germline V gene, are SGHDN and FVKESK. What the study reported, not specific to this receptor: In the 0.1-3.0 mg/kg groups, partial responders were among the patients with the lowest normalized peripheral clonal expansion, particularly in CD8+ T cells. Low levels of normalized T-cell clonal expansion were also seen in some patients who did not respond. Which antigens the clonally expanded peripheral T cells were specific for was not determined. At doses of 0.1 to 3.0 mg/kg, clonal expansion of both CD4+ and CD8+ blood T cells was observed from baseline to week 6. On average, CD8+ T cells showed more expanded clones than CD4+ T cells after ivuxolimab.

The chain is made from TRBV14 and TRBJ2-2, with the identity of the D gene unclear. The sequenced sample was CD4+ or CD8+ T cells sorted from blood, obtained in a trial of the OX40 agonist ivuxolimab. The sequence came from an adult with an advanced solid tumor such as melanoma, head and neck, liver or kidney cancer. The DNA sequence is TGTGCCAGCAGCCAAGTCCCACGTGCGGAGCTGTTTTTT. The encoded protein is CASSQVPRAELFF.